This TCR beta chain stems from a study of T cell responses to AZD1222 COVID-19 vaccine. TCRdb keeps only in-frame clones here, not all; method: immunoSEQ multiplex PCR. The sample holds fewer than 70,000 clones, approximately 92% seen once. As regards this clone: Its antigen is not known.

Whole-study results and caveats: Recipients of two AZD1222 doses showed rising Spike-specific TCR breadth and depth.

The sequence derives from an adult who received the AZD1222 COVID-19 vaccine. Sequenced here: peripheral blood, sampled 28 days after the second AZD1222 dose.

CDR3 residues: CASSQDSTGRGYTF. CDR3 bases: TGCGCCAGCAGCCAAGATAGTACAGGGAGAGGCTACACCTTC. This chain uses TRBV4-3 with TRBJ1-2; D is perhaps TRBD1 (6 bases). Germline loops: CDR1 LGHNA, CDR2 YSLEER. This CDR3 is 14 amino acids long. V was trimmed by 0 bases and J by 8 bases, leaving 13 bases between them.